This T cell receptor (beta chain) appears in the sequencing data of a study of Graves' ophthalmopathy and Graves' hyperthyroidism. The CDR3 is 15 amino acids. CDR1 SGHVS and CDR2 FQNEAQ come from the germline V gene. J was trimmed by 2 bases and V by 5 bases; bases with no gene match: 5. RNA transcripts were the template, and TCR beta CDR3 regions were amplified from them. The first round was an RT-PCR with HTBI primers, and the second round was a multiplex PCR. TCRdb analysed the multiplex PCR reads with MiXCR anew, one entry per CDR3 protein. The sample includes about 210,000 distinct CDR3 sequences, approximately 29% of them seen just once. In this sample, this clonotype turned up many times. PBMCs were isolated from a roughly 10 ml sample of fresh peripheral blood.

The V and J genes are TRBV7-8 and TRBJ2-7; 11 positions agree with TRBD2. This TCR was sampled from a man aged 45-65 years with Graves' ophthalmopathy. Material for sequencing was peripheral blood. The CDR3 DNA follows: TGTGCCAGCAGCCGGACTAGCGGGTCGACCTACGAGCAGTACTTC. Its translation: CASSRTSGSTYEQYF.